One and the same sample provided the 4 T cell receptor beta chains below, sequenced in a study of post-analysis software for immune sequencing data. Unique molecular identifiers were present in the TCR beta cDNA libraries. Using its own MiXCR run on the PCR reads, TCRdb lists one record per CDR3 protein. Counted here are around 150,000 distinct CDR3 sequences, under 40% occurring once; the ten biggest clones make up under 30%. Sequenced here: blood, sampled after autologous hematopoietic stem cell transplantation. These receptors all stem from a girl aged 10 to 17 with multiple sclerosis.

This clonotype was picked up a small number of times. V and J are TRBV24-1 and TRBJ2-7, with 9 positions matching TRBD2. The CDR3 extends over 16 amino acids. Germline CDR1 is KGHDR and CDR2 is SFDVKD. Trimming cost V 4 bases and J 4 bases; bases outside gene matches: 10. This CDR3 reads CATSDLSGSGIYEQYF. CDR3 in DNA: TGTGCCACCAGTGACCTTAGCGGGAGCGGGATATACGAGCAGTACTTC.

This chain joins TRBV12-3 or TRBV12-4 and TRBJ2-1; TRBD1 aligns across 8 bases. The length of the CDR3 is 16 residues. V shed 6 bases and J 6 bases; nucleotides not matched to a gene: 13. The CDR3 sequence is CASRSNRGYTPNEQFF. As DNA, the CDR3 is TGTGCCAGCAGATCCAACAGGGGGTATACCCCCAATGAGCAGTTCTTC.

This clonotype was counted a few times. The CDR3 here is CAITSGTSGRAKVSYNEQFF. CDR3 DNA: TGTGCCATCACCTCCGGGACTAGCGGGAGGGCGAAGGTCTCCTACAATGAGCAGTTCTTC. The chain has TRBV10-3 and TRBJ2-1, with 16 positions matching TRBD2. V lost 7 bases, J lost 0 bases, and 12 bases stayed unmatched. This CDR3 contains 20 residues. Germline-derived CDR1 and CDR2 are ENHRY and SYGVKD.

The genes are TRBV6-5 and TRBJ1-5, with 10 bases lining up with TRBD1. From germline, CDR1 is MNHEY and CDR2 SVGAGI. V dropped 5 bases and J dropped 7; count of bases not matched to a gene: 8. The CDR3 has 15 residues. The CDR3: CASSTRQGANQPQHF. CDR3 sequence (DNA): TGTGCCAGCAGTACCAGACAGGGGGCAAACCAGCCCCAGCATTTT.